The 21 T cell receptor beta chains presented below share a single source sample, sequenced in a study of OX40 agonist ivuxolimab in advanced cancers. Profiled with immunoSEQ multiplex PCR; TCRdb holds only in-frame clones, not every one. This sample has about 70,000 clones; 60% to 80% occur once, and the top ten carry about 5.4%. Material: CD4+ or CD8+ T cells sorted from blood, obtained in a trial of the OX40 agonist ivuxolimab. The receptors shown here come from an adult with an advanced solid tumor such as melanoma, head and neck, liver or kidney cancer.

V is TRBV7-9 and J is TRBJ2-1; TRBD1 agrees at 7 bases. The V and J ends lost 4 bases and 2 bases, in that order; junction bases with no gene match: 5. From germline, CDR1 is SEHNR and CDR2 FQNEAQ (reference sequence). The CDR3 covers 15 residues. CDR3 sequence reads: CASSSRQGAYNEQFF. The CDR3 bases are TGTGCCAGCAGCTCACGACAGGGTGCCTACAATGAGCAGTTCTTC.

The chain recombines TRBV7-9 with TRBJ2-7; no reliable D call. Trimming left V 2 bases short and J 1 base short, with 0 bases between. The CDR3 runs to 11 residues. Germline V gene sequence: CDR1 SEHNR, CDR2 FQNEAQ (reference sequence). The CDR3 spells CASSLSYEQYF. The CDR3 nucleotides are TGTGCCAGCAGCTTATCCTACGAGCAGTACTTC.

V is TRBV5-6 and J is TRBJ1-6; D remains ambiguous. The CDR3 is 16 residues long. The germline CDR1 and CDR2 sequences are SGHDT and YYEEEE. Trimming removed 4 bases from V and 3 bases from J, with 14 bases in between. CDR3 coding DNA: TGTGCCAGCAGCGAGGCGTTTACTGTCTATAATTCACCCCTCCACTTT. It codes for CASSEAFTVYNSPLHF.

The chain uses TRBV5-4 and TRBJ2-5; 7 positions agree with TRBD1. The J call may be incorrect, as the DNA end agrees better with TRBJ2-7. This CDR3 contains 14 residues. Germline CDR1 reads SGHNT; CDR2 reads YYREEE (reference sequence). Here the CDR3 reads CASSLEGQSYEQYF. The DNA of the CDR3 is TGTGCCAGCAGCTTGGAGGGACAGTCCTACGAGCAGTACTTC.

This clone has just a few counts. The genes are TRBV5-6 and TRBJ1-6; D uncertain. Trimming cost V 2 bases and J 0 bases, with 9 bases left between them. This CDR3 comprises 16 residues. The germline V gene has CDR1 SGHDT and CDR2 YYEEEE. For the CDR3, the DNA is TGTGCCAGCAGCTTTGACGGTCTCTCCTATAATTCACCCCTCCACTTT. Its translation: CASSFDGLSYNSPLHF.

The CDR3: CASSAGTSGSSYNEQFF. The DNA of the CDR3 is TGTGCCAGTAGTGCCGGGACTAGCGGTAGCTCCTACAATGAGCAGTTCTTC. The chain has TRBV19 and TRBJ2-1, with 11 bases aligning to TRBD2. The trim removed 5 bases at V and 0 bases at J, leaving 6 bases unmatched. From germline, CDR1 is LNHDA and CDR2 SQIVND (reference sequence). There are 17 residues in the CDR3. Variable domain in full (rest from reference TRBV19 and TRBJ2-1): DGGITQSPKYLFRKEGQNVTLSCEQNLNHDAMYWYRQDPGQGLRLIYYSQIVNDFQKGDIAEGYSVSREKKESFPLTVTSAQKNPTAFYLCASSAGTSGSSYNEQFFGPGTRLTVL.

The chain uses TRBV7-2 and TRBJ2-7, with D tentatively TRBD1 or TRBD2 (6 bases each). The CDR3 runs 15 residues. V was pared by 1 base and J by 0 bases, with 10 bases between. The V gene's germline CDR1 is SGHTA and CDR2 FQGNSA. Here the CDR3 reads CASSLDGGLSYEQYF. The CDR3 nucleotides read TGTGCCAGCAGCTTAGACGGGGGCCTCTCCTACGAGCAGTACTTC. The variable domain in full, completed from reference TRBV7-2 and TRBJ2-7, reads GAGVSQSPSNKVTEKGKDVELRCDPISGHTALYWYRQSLGQGLEFLIYFQGNSAPDKSGLPSDRFSAERTGGSVSTLTIQRTQQEDSAVYLCASSLDGGLSYEQYFGPGTRLTVT.

The V gene is TRBV5-5, the J gene TRBJ1-4; D remains ambiguous. The CDR3 has 15 amino acids. Germline loops: CDR1 SGHKS, CDR2 YYEKEE (reference sequence). The V gene lost 2 bases and the J gene lost 0 bases, with 8 bases spanning the gap. CDR3 DNA sequence: TGTGCCAGCAGCTTCGGACGACCAACTAATGAAAAACTGTTTTTT. Protein product: CASSFGRPTNEKLFF.

The chain recombines TRBV25-1 with TRBJ1-6; D not certain. This CDR3 region has 14 residues. Between the trimmed V and J ends, which lost 4 bases and 5 bases, there was a span of 9 bases. The germline V gene encodes CDR1 MGHDK and CDR2 SYGVNS. Here the CDR3 reads CASSATGDNSPLHF. The CDR3 DNA reads as TGTGCCAGCAGTGCGACTGGAGATAATTCACCCCTCCACTTT.

The chain combines TRBV5-1 with TRBJ2-2; 7 positions agree with TRBD1. CDR1 and CDR2 (germline): SGHRS, YFSETQ. V was clipped by 4 bases and J by 2 bases; unmatched bases: 5. The CDR3 is 15 residues long. DNA of the CDR3: TGCGCCAGCAGCCTCCGACAGGGAAACACCGGGGAGCTGTTTTTT. It yields the protein CASSLRQGNTGELFF.

The chain carries TRBV19 and TRBJ1-5, with 9 bases identical to TRBD1. V trimming: 9 bases; J trimming: 5 bases; junction bases outside the gene matches: 11. The CDR3 has 15 amino acids. Looked up from germline, CDR1 is LNHDA and CDR2 is SQIVND (reference sequence). CDR3 bases: TGTGCCAGCAACCGACCCGGGACAGGGTATCAGCCCCAGCATTTT. Translated: CASNRPGTGYQPQHF.

The rearrangement uses TRBV10-1 and TRBJ2-7, with unresolved D. This CDR3 contains 15 residues. Deletions cut 0 bases from V and 2 bases from J, with 11 bases between. Per germline, CDR1 WNHNN and CDR2 SYGVQD (reference sequence). The CDR3 reads CASSESGSSPYEQYF. DNA for the CDR3: TGCGCCAGCAGTGAGTCAGGGTCTTCCCCCTACGAGCAGTACTTC.

This clone was seen a single time. This chain joins TRBV5-4 and TRBJ2-7; D assignment may be TRBD1 or TRBD2 (5 bases each). From germline, CDR1 is SGHNT and CDR2 YYREEE (reference sequence). V was pared by 0 bases and J by 6 bases, with 13 bases between. CDR3 size: 14 residues. This chain's CDR3 is CASSLVEGTGEQYF. CDR3 DNA: TGTGCCAGCAGCTTGGTTGAGGGGACGGGCGAGCAGTACTTC.

This clone was counted between two and nine times. V usage is TRBV5-5 and J usage is TRBJ1-5, with 7 nucleotides matching TRBD1. Germline V gene sequence: CDR1 SGHKS, CDR2 YYEKEE (reference sequence). The V gene end was trimmed by 4 bases and the J gene end by 6 bases; junction bases not matched to a gene: 7. The CDR3 consists of 14 residues. CDR3 loop: CASSPSAGGQPQHF. The CDR3 DNA reads as TGTGCCAGCAGCCCCTCGGCAGGGGGTCAGCCCCAGCATTTT.

This clone has more than one count but fewer than ten. This chain joins TRBV6-6 and TRBJ1-2; D unresolved. Deletions cut 2 bases from V and 2 bases from J, with 6 bases between. Germline lookup yields CDR1 MNHNY and CDR2 SVGAGI (reference sequence). The CDR3 is made up of 13 amino acids. CDR3 in amino acids: CASSYLDNYGYTF. Written as DNA, the CDR3 is TGTGCCAGCAGTTACCTGGACAACTATGGCTACACCTTC.

J is TRBJ2-1 and V is TRBV9; perhaps TRBD1 as D (7 bases). Germline CDR1 reads SGDLS; CDR2 reads YYNGEE. The V end was cut by 4 bases, the J end by 5 bases, with 13 bases between. The CDR3 has 14 residues. The CDR3 loop reads CASSKGAGNNEQFF. The CDR3 DNA reads TGTGCCAGCAGCAAGGGGGCGGGAAACAATGAGCAGTTCTTC.

As for this clone: Other DNA variants within this sample encode the same CDR3. This chain uses TRBV29-1 with TRBJ2-5, with D possibly called TRBD1 or TRBD2 (6 bases each). V gave up 3 bases and J gave up 2 bases, with 19 bases separating them. The CDR3 contains 16 residues. Germline CDR1 is SQVTM and CDR2 is ANQGSEA. The CDR3 region is CSVDSVTGRYQETQYF. CDR3 sequence (DNA): TGCAGCGTTGATTCGGTAACAGGGAGGTATCAAGAGACCCAGTACTTC.

The chain is built from TRBV5-4 and TRBJ1-4; no firm D call. V lost 0 bases and J lost 5, with 14 bases in between. There are 16 residues in the CDR3. Germline V CDR1 and CDR2: SGHNT, YYREEE (reference sequence). The CDR3 nucleotides read TGTGCCAGCAGCTTGGGGAGCCGGCAGGCCAATGAAAAACTGTTTTTT. Amino acids: CASSLGSRQANEKLFF.

The table lists this clone with a few counts. The chain recombines TRBV7-3 with TRBJ2-2, with 11 bases lining up with TRBD2. The trim removed 3 bases at V and 4 bases at J, leaving 10 bases unmatched. Germline CDR1 reads SGHTA; CDR2 reads FQGTGA. The CDR3 contains 18 residues. The CDR3 spells CASSFLPLAGGSTGELFF. CDR3 coding DNA: TGTGCCAGCAGCTTCCTCCCCCTAGCGGGAGGTTCCACCGGGGAGCTGTTTTTT.

CDR3 in amino acids: CASSRYQGEKLFF. For the CDR3, the DNA is TGTGCCAGCTCACGTTACCAGGGGGAGAAACTGTTTTTT. The V call is TRBV18, the J call TRBJ1-4; 7 bases match TRBD1. V was clipped by 4 bases and J by 11 bases; unmatched bases: 7. This CDR3 is built from 13 residues. CDR1 and CDR2 (germline): KGHSH, LQKENI.

This chain joins TRBV5-6 and TRBJ1-2, with D uncertain. The CDR3 length is 17 residues. V was pared by 0 bases and J by 3 bases, with 18 bases between. Germline V gene lookup returns CDR1 SGHDT and CDR2 YYEEEE. The CDR3 spells CASSLGSLVPEDYGYTF. The CDR3 bases are TGTGCCAGCAGCTTGGGTTCGCTAGTTCCTGAGGACTATGGCTACACCTTC.